This T cell receptor beta chain was identified in a study of blood T cell repertoires in COVID-19. Patients from Seattle were sampled longitudinally, starting during active infection. Original processing notes: Estimation of nucleated cell counts relied on the amplification of reference gene primers. The table came from immunoSEQ multiplex PCR; TCRdb's copy has only in-frame clones and leaves some out. That table is the source of V, J and clone size, and D and trimming were worked out from the DNA. The data show approximately 500,000 clones, around nine tenths seen once. Per the germline V gene, CDR1 is LNHDA and CDR2 is SQIVND (reference sequence). The CDR3 runs 13 residues. Trimming cost V 5 bases and J 1 base, with 8 bases left between them.

This TCR was recovered from a woman between 45 and 60 years old with COVID-19, enrolled during active disease. The sequenced sample was peripheral blood. The chain links TRBV19 to TRBJ1-1; the D gene is possibly TRBD1 (6 bases). CDR3 bases: TGTGCCAGTAGTGAACAGGGGAACACTGAAGCTTTCTTT. It codes for CASSEQGNTEAFF.